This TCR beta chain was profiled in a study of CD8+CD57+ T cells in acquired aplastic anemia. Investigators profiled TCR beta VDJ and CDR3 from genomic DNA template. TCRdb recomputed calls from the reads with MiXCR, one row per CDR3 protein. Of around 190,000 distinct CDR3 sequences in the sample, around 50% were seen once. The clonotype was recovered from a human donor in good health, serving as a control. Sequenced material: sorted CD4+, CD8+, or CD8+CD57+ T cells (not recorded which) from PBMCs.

The CDR3 region has the DNA TGTGCCAGCAGCTTAGCTTCCGGGGTAGGACTGTTTTTT. It translates to CASSLASGVGLFF. J is TRBJ1-4 and V is TRBV11-2; unclear D gene. CDR3 length: 13 amino acids. Germline-derived CDR1 and CDR2 are SGHAT and FQNNGV. With 1 base removed from V and 13 bases from J, the gap between germline ends came to 13 bases. Full variable domain (rest looked up from reference TRBV11-2 and TRBJ1-4): EAGVAQSPRYKIIEKRQSVAFWCNPISGHATLYWYQQILGQGPKLLIQFQNNGVVDDSQLPKDRFSAERLKGVDSTLKIQPAKLEDSAVYLCASSLASGVGLFFGSGTQLSVL.